This TCR beta chain was sequenced in a study of T cell responses to AZD1222 COVID-19 vaccine. TCRdb's copy holds only in-frame clones and misses some; the assay was immunoSEQ multiplex PCR. The table lists 55,000 to 60,000 clones, about 85% of them singletons, with about 20% in the top ten. Broader study findings: After two AZD1222 doses, spike-specific TCR breadth and depth rose versus day 0. The study reported that nearly half of spike-specific TCRs target unmutated variant regions. Researchers took repertoire samples only after the peak T cell response had come.

As to this clone: What it binds is unknown.

The TCR sequence derives from an adult in good health. Sequencing used peripheral blood, obtained on day 0 of MenACWY control vaccination.

Written as DNA, the CDR3 is TGCGCCAGCAGCCAAGATGGCAAAACTAATGAAAAACTGTTTTTT. It yields the protein CASSQDGKTNEKLFF. The chain uses TRBV4-1 and TRBJ1-4; D is ambiguous. The CDR3 has 15 residues. With 0 bases removed from V and 1 base from J, the gap between germline ends came to 6 bases. Germline V CDR1 and CDR2: MGHRA, YSYEKL.